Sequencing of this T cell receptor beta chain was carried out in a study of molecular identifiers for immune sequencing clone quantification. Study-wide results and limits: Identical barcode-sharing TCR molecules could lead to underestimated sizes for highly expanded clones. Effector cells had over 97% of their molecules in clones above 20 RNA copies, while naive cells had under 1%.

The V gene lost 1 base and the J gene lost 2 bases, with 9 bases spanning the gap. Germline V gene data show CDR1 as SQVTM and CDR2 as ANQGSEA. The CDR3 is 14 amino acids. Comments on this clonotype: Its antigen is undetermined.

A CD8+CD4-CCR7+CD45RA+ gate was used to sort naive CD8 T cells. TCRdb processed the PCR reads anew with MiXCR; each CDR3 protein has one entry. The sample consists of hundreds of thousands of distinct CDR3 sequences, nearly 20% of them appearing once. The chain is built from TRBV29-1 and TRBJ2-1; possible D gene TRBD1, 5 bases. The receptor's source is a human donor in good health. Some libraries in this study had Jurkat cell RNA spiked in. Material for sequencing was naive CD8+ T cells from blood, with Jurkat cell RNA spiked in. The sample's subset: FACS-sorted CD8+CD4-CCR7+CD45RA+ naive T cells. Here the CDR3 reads CSVEVTEAYNEQFF. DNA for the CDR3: TGCAGCGTTGAAGTGACAGAAGCCTACAATGAGCAGTTCTTC.